The next 6 T cell receptor beta chains were all read from a single sample in a study of tumor-infiltrating lymphocytes in primary liver carcinoma. From unsorted bulk tissue weighing about 20-32 mg, DNA and RNA were co-extracted. A constant-region primer served to make TCR beta cDNA from about 500 ng total RNA. Three nested multiplex PCR rounds, a slightly modified ARM-PCR method, built the TCR beta libraries. The first two PCR rounds, nine to ten cycles each, used TRBV1-TRBV30 forward primers and a C-beta reverse primer. In TCRdb, the multiplex PCR reads were re-called with MiXCR into one record per CDR3 protein. The table lists some 20,000 distinct CDR3 sequences, roughly 79% of them singletons. Material for sequencing was liver tumor tissue from sampling region 4. Subset in this sample: tumor region T4, right-lateral pole. These TCRs come from a young woman with primary liver carcinoma and hepatitis B virus infection.

In the case of this clonotype: One end of the junction varies from germline; a read error may be responsible. V is TRBV6-6 and J is TRBJ1-2, with D possibly TRBD1 on 5 matching bases. This CDR3 has 13 amino acids. The germline V gene encodes CDR1 MNHNY and CDR2 SVGAGI (reference sequence). CDR3 region: CVSSYNTGAGYTF. The CDR3 DNA reads TGTGTCAGCAGCTACAATACCGGGGCTGGCTACACCTTC.

Worth noting for this clonotype: Germline is not matched at one junction end, which may reflect a read error. This sequence joins TRBV11-3 and TRBJ2-3; D gene ambiguous. The CDR3 covers 14 residues. CDR1 and CDR2 from the germline V gene are SGHNT and YENEEA. DNA of the CDR3: TGTGCCAGCAGTTTAGATGGGCGCACAGATATGCAGTATTTT. It encodes CASSLDGRTDMQYF.

Of note for this clonotype: This CDR3 is missing its conserved last phenylalanine or tryptophan, likely due to a read error. The DNA is left out, because the CDR3 cannot be placed on it with certainty; the CDR3 is given as TCRdb lists it. The CDR3 region is CASSQDWGRVNGYVI. The rearrangement uses TRBV4-3 and TRBJ1-2; the DNA was not compared with TRBD1, the D call given in the table. The CDR3 is 15 residues long, ends included. CDR1 LGHNA and CDR2 YSLEER come from the germline V gene.

Ten or more counts support this clonotype. A junction end diverges from the germline sequence, so it may reflect a read error. The chain carries TRBV11-2 and TRBJ2-1, with D perhaps matching TRBD2 (5 bases). This CDR3 spans 15 amino acids. Germline CDR1 is SGHAT and CDR2 is FQNNGV. In DNA form, the CDR3 reads TGTGTCAGCAGCTTAGATCCGGGAATCTACAATGAGCAGTTCTTC. This translates into CVSSLDPGIYNEQFF. Looking up the rest from reference TRBV11-2 and TRBJ2-1 gives the full variable domain: EAGVAQSPRYKIIEKRQSVAFWCNPISGHATLYWYQQILGQGPKLLIQFQNNGVVDDSQLPKDRFSAERLKGVDSTLKIQPAKLEDSAVYLCVSSLDPGIYNEQFFGPGTRLTVL.

The chain recombines TRBV28 with TRBJ2-1; 8 bases map to TRBD2. Germline-derived CDR1 and CDR2 are MDHEN and SYDVKM. The CDR3 length is 15 residues. Trimming cost V 10 bases and J 0 bases; bases outside gene matches: 8. The CDR3 DNA reads as TGTGCCAAGAGTTTTGGGACTAGCTCCTACAATGAGCAGTTCTTC. Its protein is CAKSFGTSSYNEQFF.

A word on this clonotype: An end of the junction does not agree with germline; a read error may underlie this. The V and J genes are TRBV5-6 and TRBJ1-6; D call uncertain. The CDR3 totals 14 residues. Germline CDR1 reads SGHDT; CDR2 reads YYEEEE. The CDR3: CARSLVAPGSPLHF. In DNA, the CDR3 is TGTGCCAGGAGCTTGGTGGCACCGGGATCACCCCTCCACTTT.